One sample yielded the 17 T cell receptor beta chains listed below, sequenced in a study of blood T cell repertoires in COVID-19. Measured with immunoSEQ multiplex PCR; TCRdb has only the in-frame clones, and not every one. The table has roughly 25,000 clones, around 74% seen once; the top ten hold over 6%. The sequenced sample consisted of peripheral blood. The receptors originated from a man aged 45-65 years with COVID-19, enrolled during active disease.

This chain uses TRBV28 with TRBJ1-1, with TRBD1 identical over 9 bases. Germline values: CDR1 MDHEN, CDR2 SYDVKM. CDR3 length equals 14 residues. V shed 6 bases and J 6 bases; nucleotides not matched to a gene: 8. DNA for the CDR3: TGTGCCAGCAGATCCGGACAGGGGTTAGCTGAAGCTTTCTTT. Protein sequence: CASRSGQGLAEAFF.

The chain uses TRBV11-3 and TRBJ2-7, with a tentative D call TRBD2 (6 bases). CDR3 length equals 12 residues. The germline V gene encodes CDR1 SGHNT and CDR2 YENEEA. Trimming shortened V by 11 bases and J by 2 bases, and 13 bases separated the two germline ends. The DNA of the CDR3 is TGTGCCTCTACCTCGGGAGCCTACGAGCAGTACTTC. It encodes CASTSGAYEQYF.

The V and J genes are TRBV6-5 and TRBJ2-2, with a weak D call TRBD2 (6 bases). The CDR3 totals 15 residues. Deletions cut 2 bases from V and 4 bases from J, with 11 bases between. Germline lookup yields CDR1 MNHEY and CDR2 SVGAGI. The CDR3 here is CASSYEAAGTGELFF. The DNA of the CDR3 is TGTGCCAGCAGTTACGAAGCAGCGGGCACCGGGGAGCTGTTTTTT.

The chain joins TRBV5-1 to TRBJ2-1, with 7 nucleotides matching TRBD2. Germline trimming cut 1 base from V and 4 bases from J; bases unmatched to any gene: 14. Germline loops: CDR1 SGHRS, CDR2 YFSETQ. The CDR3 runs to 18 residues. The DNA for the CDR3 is TGCGCCAGCAGCTTGATCCCCCCCCGGGAGGCCCCGTACAATGAGCAGTTCTTC. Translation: CASSLIPPREAPYNEQFF.

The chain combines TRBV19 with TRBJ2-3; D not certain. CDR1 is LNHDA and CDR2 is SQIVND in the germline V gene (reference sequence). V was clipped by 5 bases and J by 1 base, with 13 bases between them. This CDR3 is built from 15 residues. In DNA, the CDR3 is TGTGCCAGTAGTCCCCTTTGGGCAGGCACAGATACGCAGTATTTT. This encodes CASSPLWAGTDTQYF.

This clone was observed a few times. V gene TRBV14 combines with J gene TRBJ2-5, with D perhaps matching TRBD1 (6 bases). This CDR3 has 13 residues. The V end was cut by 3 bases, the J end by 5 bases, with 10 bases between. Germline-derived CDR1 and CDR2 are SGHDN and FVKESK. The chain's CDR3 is CASSHRGGETQYF. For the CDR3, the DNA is TGTGCCAGCAGCCATCGTGGGGGCGAGACCCAGTACTTC.

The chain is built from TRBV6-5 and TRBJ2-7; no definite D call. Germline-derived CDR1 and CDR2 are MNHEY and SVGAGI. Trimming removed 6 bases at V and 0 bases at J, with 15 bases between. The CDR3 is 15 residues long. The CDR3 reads CASSGDDPHSYEQYF. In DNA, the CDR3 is TGTGCCAGCAGCGGAGACGATCCCCACTCCTACGAGCAGTACTTC.

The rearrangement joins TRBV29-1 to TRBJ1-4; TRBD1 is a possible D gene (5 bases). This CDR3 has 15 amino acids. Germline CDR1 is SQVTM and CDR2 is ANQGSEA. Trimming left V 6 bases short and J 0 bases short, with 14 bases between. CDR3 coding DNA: TGCAGCGTCAGTTGGGGGGGGACAACTAATGAAAAACTGTTTTTT. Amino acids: CSVSWGGTTNEKLFF.

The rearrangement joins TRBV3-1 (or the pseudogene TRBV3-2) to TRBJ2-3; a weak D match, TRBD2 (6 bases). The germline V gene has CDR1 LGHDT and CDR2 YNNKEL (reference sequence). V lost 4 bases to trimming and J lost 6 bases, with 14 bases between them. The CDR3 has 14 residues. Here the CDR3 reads CASSPAGRPDTQYF. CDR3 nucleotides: TGTGCCAGCAGCCCTGCGGGGCGCCCCGATACGCAGTATTTT.

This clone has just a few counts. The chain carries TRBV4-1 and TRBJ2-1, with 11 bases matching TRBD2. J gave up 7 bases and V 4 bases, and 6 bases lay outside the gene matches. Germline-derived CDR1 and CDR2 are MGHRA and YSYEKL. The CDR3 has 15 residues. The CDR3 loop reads CASSLAGGPGNEQFF. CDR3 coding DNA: TGCGCCAGCAGCCTAGCGGGAGGGCCCGGGAATGAGCAGTTCTTC.

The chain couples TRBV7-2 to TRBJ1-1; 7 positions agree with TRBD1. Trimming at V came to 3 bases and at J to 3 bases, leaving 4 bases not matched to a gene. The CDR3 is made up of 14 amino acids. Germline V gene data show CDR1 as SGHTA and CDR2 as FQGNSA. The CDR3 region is CASSFGTAHTEAFF. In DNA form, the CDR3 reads TGTGCCAGCAGCTTCGGGACAGCTCACACTGAAGCTTTCTTT.

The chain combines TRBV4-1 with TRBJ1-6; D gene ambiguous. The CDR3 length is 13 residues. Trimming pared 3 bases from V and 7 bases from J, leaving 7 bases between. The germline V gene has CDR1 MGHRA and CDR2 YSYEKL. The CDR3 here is CASSHGGNSPLHF. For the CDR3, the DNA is TGCGCCAGCAGCCACGGAGGGAATTCACCCCTCCACTTT.

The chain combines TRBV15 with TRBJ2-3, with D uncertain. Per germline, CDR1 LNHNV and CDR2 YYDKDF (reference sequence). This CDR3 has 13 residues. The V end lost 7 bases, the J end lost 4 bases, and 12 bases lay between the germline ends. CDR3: CATTLNRADTQYF. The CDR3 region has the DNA TGTGCCACCACCCTAAATCGGGCAGATACGCAGTATTTT.

In DNA form, the CDR3 reads TGTGCCAGCAGCTCGGGGATGTCTAATGAAAAACTGTTTTTT. Residues: CASSSGMSNEKLFF. The V gene is TRBV7-9, the J gene TRBJ1-4; D remains unclear. V was shortened by 4 bases and J by 3 bases, with 9 bases between the two germline ends. The CDR3 runs to 14 residues. Germline V gene data show CDR1 as SEHNR and CDR2 as FQNEAQ (reference sequence).

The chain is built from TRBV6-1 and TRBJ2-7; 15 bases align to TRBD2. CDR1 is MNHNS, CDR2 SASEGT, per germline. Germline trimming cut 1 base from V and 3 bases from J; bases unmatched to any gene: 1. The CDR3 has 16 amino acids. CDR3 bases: TGTGCCAGCAGTGAAGGGACTAGCGGGAGGGGCTACGAGCAGTACTTC. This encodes CASSEGTSGRGYEQYF.

This chain's CDR3 is CASSVRADTGELFF. For the CDR3, the DNA is TGTGCCAGCAGTGTGAGGGCTGACACCGGGGAGCTGTTTTTT. The chain recombines TRBV2 with TRBJ2-2, with D tentatively TRBD2 (5 bases). The CDR3 is made up of 14 amino acids. The germline V gene encodes CDR1 SNHLY and CDR2 FYNNEI. Trimming took 4 bases from V and 3 from J, leaving 9 bases between them.

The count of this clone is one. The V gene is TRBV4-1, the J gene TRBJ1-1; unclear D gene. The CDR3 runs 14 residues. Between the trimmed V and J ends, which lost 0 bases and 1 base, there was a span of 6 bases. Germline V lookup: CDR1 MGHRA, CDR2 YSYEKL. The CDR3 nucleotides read TGCGCCAGCAGCCAAGACCGGGGGAACACTGAAGCTTTCTTT. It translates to CASSQDRGNTEAFF.